The 9 T cell receptor beta chains in this list originate from one sample, sequenced in a study of blood T cell repertoires in COVID-19. This table comes from immunoSEQ multiplex PCR, and its TCRdb copy is limited to in-frame clones, with some not included. The sample carries about 140,000 clones, 76% recorded once. Input material: peripheral blood. The receptor set was obtained from a woman of 80 years or more with active or convalescent COVID-19.

This clone was seen more than once but under ten times. The rearrangement uses TRBV9 and TRBJ1-3; 11 bases agree with TRBD1. The length of the CDR3 is 16 residues. Trimming removed 0 bases from V and 5 bases from J; junction bases left unmatched: 4. Germline loops: CDR1 SGDLS, CDR2 YYNGEE. The CDR3 DNA reads TGTGCCAGCAGCGTAGAAGGACAGGGGGCGAGAAACACCATATATTTT. Translating gives CASSVEGQGARNTIYF.

This clone was counted a few times. The chain recombines TRBV5-4 with TRBJ2-5, with 10 bases lining up with TRBD1. The CDR3 loop spans 14 amino acids. Germline V lookup: CDR1 SGHNT, CDR2 YYREEE (reference sequence). V shed 3 bases, J shed 4 bases, and the junction held 3 bases outside the gene matches. The CDR3 DNA reads as TGTGCCAGCAGCTCTCGGACAGGGGGAGAGACCCAGTACTTC. Translating it yields CASSSRTGGETQYF.

This clone was picked up a small number of times. The CDR3 is CASTGSGGAFEFF. DNA of the CDR3: TGTGCCAGCACAGGGAGCGGGGGGGCCTTTGAGTTCTTC. The V gene is TRBV27, the J gene TRBJ2-1; 10 bases are a match to TRBD2. V trimming: 7 bases; J trimming: 14 bases; junction bases outside the gene matches: 11. The CDR3 length is 13 residues. The germline CDR1 and CDR2 sequences are MNHEY and SMNVEV (reference sequence).

The J gene is TRBJ2-3, the V gene TRBV5-1; TRBD2 matches at 10 bases. The CDR3 runs 15 residues. The junction had 7 bases not matched to a gene; V was cut back by 4 bases and J by 5 bases. Germline V CDR1 and CDR2: SGHRS, YFSETQ. The CDR3: CASSRSGGALDTQYF. The CDR3 nucleotides are TGCGCCAGCAGCCGAAGCGGGGGGGCATTAGATACGCAGTATTTT.

The rearrangement joins TRBV4-3 to TRBJ1-5; D is perhaps TRBD1 (5 bases). Trimming cost V 3 bases and J 2 bases, with 11 bases left between them. The CDR3 spans 15 residues. The germline gives CDR1 LGHNA, CDR2 YSLEER. The chain's CDR3 is CASSQTVGRNQPQHF. The CDR3 coding sequence is TGCGCCAGCAGCCAGACCGTGGGGCGCAATCAGCCCCAGCATTTT.

CDR3 nucleotides: TGTGCCAGCAGCTTAGGTTCGGGACAGGGGTTATACGAGCAGTACTTC. This encodes CASSLGSGQGLYEQYF. The V call is TRBV11-2, the J call TRBJ2-7; TRBD1 matches at 10 bases. The V segment lost 1 base and the J segment 4 bases; nucleotides outside the gene matches: 7. The length of the CDR3 is 16 residues. Per the germline V gene, CDR1 is SGHAT and CDR2 is FQNNGV.

This chain links TRBV29-1 with TRBJ1-2, with D hard to call. This CDR3 has 13 residues. Germline-derived CDR1 and CDR2 are SQVTM and ANQGSEA. Trimming left V 5 bases short and J 6 bases short, with 16 bases between. The CDR3 DNA is TGCAGCGTTCTAGGTCGGGATCGGGATGGCTACACCTTC. Translating gives CSVLGRDRDGYTF.

This rearrangement joins TRBV7-9 to TRBJ1-4, with 7 bases identical to TRBD1. V was clipped by 5 bases and J by 1 base; unmatched bases: 4. This CDR3 is built from 15 residues. Germline V gene sequence: CDR1 SEHNR, CDR2 FQNEAQ (reference sequence). CDR3 bases: TGTGCCAGCAGCATACGGGACAGAACTAATGAAAAACTGTTTTTT. This translates into CASSIRDRTNEKLFF.

The chain couples TRBV3-1 (or the pseudogene TRBV3-2) to TRBJ2-7; D is uncertain. There are 14 residues in the CDR3. V lost 0 bases to trimming and J lost 0 bases, with 6 bases between them. Germline V gene sequence: CDR1 LGHDT, CDR2 YNNKEL (reference sequence). CDR3 loop: CASSQDVSSYEQYF. CDR3 in DNA: TGTGCCAGCAGCCAAGATGTGAGCTCCTACGAGCAGTACTTC.